This passage covers 8 T cell receptor beta chains from one sample sequenced in a study of blood T cells in healthy people across ages. The second PCR ran roughly 7 to 12 cycles with a sample-barcoded 5' primer and J-beta primers. TCRdb passed the 5' RACE reads through MiXCR, listing each CDR3 protein once. The data show about 1,400,000 distinct CDR3 sequences, roughly 40% seen once. Sequences were obtained from blood. Source of these receptors: a woman under 30 in good health.

This chain connects TRBV27 to TRBJ1-1; D may be TRBD1 (6 bases). Germline values: CDR1 MNHEY, CDR2 SMNVEV (reference sequence). The CDR3 loop spans 14 amino acids. Trimming cost V 5 bases and J 4 bases, with 14 bases left between them. The CDR3 DNA reads as TGTGCCAGCAGTAGACAGGTCATGAGCACTGAAGCTTTCTTT. Protein: CASSRQVMSTEAFF.

The J gene is TRBJ2-1, the V gene TRBV21-1; the table calls TRBD2, which could not be checked here. TRBV21-1 is termed a pseudogene. The CDR3 is 17 amino acids. The CDR3 loop is CASSSNRAPSSYNEQFF. CDR3 bases: TGTGCCAGCTCCTCGAACCGGGCCCCAAGCTCCTACAATGAGCAGTTCTTC.

This clonotype was observed a handful of times. The chain employs TRBV20-1 and TRBJ2-1, with TRBD1 matching over 7 bases. J was trimmed by 4 bases and V by 1 base; bases with no gene match: 7. The germline V gene encodes CDR1 DFQATT and CDR2 SNEGSKA (reference sequence). This CDR3 contains 15 residues. CDR3 loop: CSARVPRQGYNEQFF. For the CDR3, the DNA is TGCAGTGCTAGAGTCCCGAGACAGGGATACAATGAGCAGTTCTTC.

CDR3 residues: CAISVQGSNTEAFF. CDR3 in DNA: TGTGCCATCAGCGTCCAGGGGTCGAACACTGAAGCTTTCTTT. The rearrangement uses TRBV10-3 and TRBJ1-1; D perhaps matches TRBD1 (6 bases). The V gene lost 6 bases and the J gene lost 1 base, with 12 bases spanning the gap. In germline, CDR1 is ENHRY, CDR2 SYGVKD. The CDR3 totals 14 residues.

The chain recombines TRBV5-1 with TRBJ2-5, with 8 bases aligning to TRBD1. V shed 3 bases and J 11 bases; nucleotides not matched to a gene: 15. The CDR3 has 15 amino acids. In germline, CDR1 is SGHRS, CDR2 YFSETQ. In nucleotides, the CDR3 is TGCGCCAGCAGCTCGGACGGACAGGGAGTCCTGGAACAGTACTTC. Amino acid sequence: CASSSDGQGVLEQYF.

This chain links TRBV20-1 with TRBJ2-1; TRBD2 matches 12 bases. J gave up 0 bases and V 2 bases, and 8 bases lay outside the gene matches. Germline V gives CDR1 DFQATT, CDR2 SNEGSKA (reference sequence). The CDR3 length is 18 residues. The CDR3 sequence: CSARHGTSGPSSYNEQFF. The CDR3, as DNA: TGCAGTGCTAGACACGGGACTAGCGGGCCTAGCTCCTACAATGAGCAGTTCTTC.

This rearrangement joins TRBV27 to TRBJ2-1, with a weak D call TRBD2 (5 bases). The ends were cut back, 6 bases at V and 7 bases at J, with 19 bases in the middle. This CDR3 comprises 15 residues. Germline CDR1 reads MNHEY; CDR2 reads SMNVEV (reference sequence). CDR3 sequence (DNA): TGTGCCAGCAGAAGCCTCCCTTTACTAGGGAATGAGCAGTTCTTC. Its translation is CASRSLPLLGNEQFF.

V usage is TRBV2 and J usage is TRBJ2-1; possibly TRBD2 for D (6 bases). V lost 3 bases and J 9 bases, leaving 12 bases between the germline ends. The CDR3 has 13 amino acids. CDR1 SNHLY and CDR2 FYNNEI come from the germline V gene. CDR3 DNA: TGTGCCAGCAGTGAGAATCGGGGGAGTGAGCAGTTCTTC. The encoded protein is CASSENRGSEQFF.